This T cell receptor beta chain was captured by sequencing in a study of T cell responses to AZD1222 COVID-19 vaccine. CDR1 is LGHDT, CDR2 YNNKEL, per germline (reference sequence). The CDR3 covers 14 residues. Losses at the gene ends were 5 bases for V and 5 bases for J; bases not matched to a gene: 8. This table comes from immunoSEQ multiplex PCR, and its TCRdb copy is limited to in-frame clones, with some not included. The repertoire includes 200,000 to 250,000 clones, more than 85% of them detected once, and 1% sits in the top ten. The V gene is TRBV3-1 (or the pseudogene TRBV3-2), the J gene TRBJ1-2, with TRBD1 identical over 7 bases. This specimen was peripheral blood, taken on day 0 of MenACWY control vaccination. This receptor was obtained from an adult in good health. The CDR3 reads CASSFGTDPYGYTF. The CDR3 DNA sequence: TGTGCCAGCAGCTTTGGGACAGATCCATATGGCTACACCTTC.